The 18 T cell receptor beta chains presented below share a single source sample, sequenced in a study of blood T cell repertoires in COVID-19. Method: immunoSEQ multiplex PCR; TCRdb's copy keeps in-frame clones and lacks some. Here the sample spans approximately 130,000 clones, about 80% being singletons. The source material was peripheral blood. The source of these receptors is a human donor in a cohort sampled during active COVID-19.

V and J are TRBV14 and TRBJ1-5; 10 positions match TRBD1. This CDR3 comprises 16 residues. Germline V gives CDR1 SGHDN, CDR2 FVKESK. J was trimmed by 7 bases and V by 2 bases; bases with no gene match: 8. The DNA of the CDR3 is TGTGCCAGCAGCCAACGACAGGGGGCGTTCGAGCAGCCCCAGCATTTT. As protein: CASSQRQGAFEQPQHF.

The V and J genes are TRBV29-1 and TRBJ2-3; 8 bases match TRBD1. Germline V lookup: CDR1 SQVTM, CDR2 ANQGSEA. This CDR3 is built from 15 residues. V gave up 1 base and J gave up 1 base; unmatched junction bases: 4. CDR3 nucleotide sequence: TGCAGCGTTGAAGTGTCGGGACAGGGCACAGATACGCAGTATTTT. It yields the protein CSVEVSGQGTDTQYF.

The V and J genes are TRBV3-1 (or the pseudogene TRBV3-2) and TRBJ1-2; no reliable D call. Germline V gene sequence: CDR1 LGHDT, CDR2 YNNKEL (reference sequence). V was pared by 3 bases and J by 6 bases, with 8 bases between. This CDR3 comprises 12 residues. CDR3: CASSHRRDGYTF. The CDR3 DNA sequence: TGTGCCAGCAGCCACCGGAGAGATGGCTACACCTTC.

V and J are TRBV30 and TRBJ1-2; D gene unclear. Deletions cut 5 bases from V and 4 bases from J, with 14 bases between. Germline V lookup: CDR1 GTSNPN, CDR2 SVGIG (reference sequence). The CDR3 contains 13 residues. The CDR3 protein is CAWGAGEGYGYTF. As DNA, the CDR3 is TGTGCCTGGGGCGCGGGTGAGGGCTATGGCTACACCTTC.

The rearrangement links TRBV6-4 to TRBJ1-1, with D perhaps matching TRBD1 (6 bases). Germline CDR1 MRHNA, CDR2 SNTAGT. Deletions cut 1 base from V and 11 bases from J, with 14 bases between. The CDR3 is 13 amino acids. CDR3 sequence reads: CASSDFDTGLAFF. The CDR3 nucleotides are TGTGCCAGCAGTGACTTCGATACAGGGCTGGCTTTCTTT.

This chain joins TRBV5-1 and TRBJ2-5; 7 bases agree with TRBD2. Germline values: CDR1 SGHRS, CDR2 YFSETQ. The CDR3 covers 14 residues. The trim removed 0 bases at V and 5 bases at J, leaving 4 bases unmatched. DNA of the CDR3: TGCGCCAGCAGCTTGGAGGGTAGCGGGGAGACCCAGTACTTC. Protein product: CASSLEGSGETQYF.

The CDR3 region has the DNA TGTGCCAGCAGCTCTCGGACAGGGGGTGGGACTGAAGCTTTCTTT. Residues: CASSSRTGGGTEAFF. The chain uses TRBV7-2 and TRBJ1-1, with 10 positions matching TRBD1. The CDR3 runs to 15 residues. V trimming: 4 bases; J trimming: 5 bases; junction bases outside the gene matches: 7. Germline CDR1 and CDR2: SGHTA and FQGNSA.

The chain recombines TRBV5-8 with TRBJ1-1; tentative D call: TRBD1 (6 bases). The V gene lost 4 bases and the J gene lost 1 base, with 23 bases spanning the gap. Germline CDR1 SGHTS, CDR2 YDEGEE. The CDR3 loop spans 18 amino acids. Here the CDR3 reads CASSPWGSGGLGNTEAFF. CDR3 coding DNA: TGTGCCAGCAGCCCCTGGGGGTCTGGGGGCTTAGGGAACACTGAAGCTTTCTTT. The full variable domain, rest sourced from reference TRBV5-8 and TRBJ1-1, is EAGVTQSPTHLIKTRGQQATLRCSPISGHTSVYWYQQALGLGLQFLLWYDEGEERNRGNFPPRFSGRQFPNYSSELNVNALELEDSALYLCASSPWGSGGLGNTEAFFGQGTRLTVV.

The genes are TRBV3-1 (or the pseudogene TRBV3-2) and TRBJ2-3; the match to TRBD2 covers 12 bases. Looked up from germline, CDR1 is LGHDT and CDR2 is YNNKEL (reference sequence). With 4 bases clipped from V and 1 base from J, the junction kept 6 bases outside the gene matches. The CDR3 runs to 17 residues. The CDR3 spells CASSPTSGGHGTDTQYF. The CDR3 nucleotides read TGTGCCAGCAGCCCGACTAGCGGGGGCCACGGCACAGATACGCAGTATTTT.

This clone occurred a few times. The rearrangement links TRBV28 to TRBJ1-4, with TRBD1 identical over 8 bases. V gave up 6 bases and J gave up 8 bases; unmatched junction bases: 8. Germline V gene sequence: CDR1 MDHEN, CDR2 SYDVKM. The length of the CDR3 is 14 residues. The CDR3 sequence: CASRTSGGQEKLFF. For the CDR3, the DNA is TGTGCCAGCAGGACCTCAGGGGGCCAAGAAAAACTGTTTTTT.

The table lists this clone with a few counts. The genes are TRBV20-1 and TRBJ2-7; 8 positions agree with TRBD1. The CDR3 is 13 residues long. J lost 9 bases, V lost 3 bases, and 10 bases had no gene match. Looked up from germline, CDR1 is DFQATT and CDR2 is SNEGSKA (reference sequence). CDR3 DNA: TGCAGTGCTAGTCGAGGGACAGGCCTGGGGCAGTACTTC. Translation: CSASRGTGLGQYF.

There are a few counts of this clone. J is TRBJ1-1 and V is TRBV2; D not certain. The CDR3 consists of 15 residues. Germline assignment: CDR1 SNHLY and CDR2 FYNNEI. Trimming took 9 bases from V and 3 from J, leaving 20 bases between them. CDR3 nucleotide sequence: TGTGCCAGTACGGGATTTAGTTATAGGGACACTGAAGCTTTCTTT. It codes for CASTGFSYRDTEAFF.

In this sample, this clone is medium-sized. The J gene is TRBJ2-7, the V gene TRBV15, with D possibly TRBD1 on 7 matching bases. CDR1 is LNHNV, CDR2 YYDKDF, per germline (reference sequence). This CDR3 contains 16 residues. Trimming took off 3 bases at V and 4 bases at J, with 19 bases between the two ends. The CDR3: CATSRTLGRGRYEQYF. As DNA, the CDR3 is TGTGCCACCAGCAGGACCTTGGGCAGGGGGAGGTACGAGCAGTACTTC.

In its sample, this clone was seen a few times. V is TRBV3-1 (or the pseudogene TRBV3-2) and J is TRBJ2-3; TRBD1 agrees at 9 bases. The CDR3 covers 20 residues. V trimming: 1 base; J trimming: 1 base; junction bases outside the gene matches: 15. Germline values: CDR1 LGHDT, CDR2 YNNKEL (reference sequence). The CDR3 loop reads CASSQVWGTGNLRGTDTQYF. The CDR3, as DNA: TGTGCCAGCAGCCAAGTGTGGGGGACAGGGAACCTCAGGGGCACAGATACGCAGTATTTT.

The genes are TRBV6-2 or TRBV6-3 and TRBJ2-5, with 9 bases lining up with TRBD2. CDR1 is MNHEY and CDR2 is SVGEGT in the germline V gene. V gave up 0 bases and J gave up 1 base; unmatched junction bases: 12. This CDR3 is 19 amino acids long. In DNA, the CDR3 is TGTGCCAGCAGTTACTCCCCTTTAGGTGGCGGGGGGGCCCAAGAGACCCAGTACTTC. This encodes CASSYSPLGGGGAQETQYF.

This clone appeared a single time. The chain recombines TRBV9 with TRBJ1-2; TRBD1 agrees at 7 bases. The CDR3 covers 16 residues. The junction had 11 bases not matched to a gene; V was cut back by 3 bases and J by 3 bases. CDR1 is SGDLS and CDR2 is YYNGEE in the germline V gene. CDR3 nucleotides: TGTGCCAGCAGCGAGGGGGTTGGAGGGGGCGACTATGGCTACACCTTC. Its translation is CASSEGVGGGDYGYTF.

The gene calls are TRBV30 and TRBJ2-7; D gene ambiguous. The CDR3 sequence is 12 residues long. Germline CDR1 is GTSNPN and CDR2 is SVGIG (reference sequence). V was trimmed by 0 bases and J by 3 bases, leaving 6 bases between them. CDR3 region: CAWSVQNYEQYF. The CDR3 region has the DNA TGTGCCTGGAGTGTACAAAACTACGAGCAGTACTTC.

This CDR3 is CAGAPSGGGDTQYF. The CDR3 region has the DNA TGTGCCGGCGCCCCTAGCGGGGGGGGAGATACGCAGTATTTT. The J gene is TRBJ2-3, the V gene TRBV7-6, with 12 bases matching TRBD2. Germline lookup yields CDR1 SGHVS and CDR2 FNYEAQ. V was clipped by 11 bases and J by 5 bases; unmatched bases: 8. The CDR3 has 14 amino acids.